This passage covers 24 T cell receptor beta chains from one sample sequenced in a study of CD8 T cells in Susac syndrome. Random hexamers served to reverse transcribe about 0.45 to 1 ug RNA. TCRdb reanalysed the immunoSEQ multiplex PCR reads using MiXCR and keeps one entry per CDR3 protein. The table has 200,000 or so distinct CDR3 sequences, 92% seen once. Specimen: CD8+ T cells from PBMCs. The receptors stem from a human donor with multiple sclerosis.

The chain has TRBV9 and TRBJ1-1, with 9 bases matching TRBD1. Germline CDR1 SGDLS, CDR2 YYNGEE. Germline trimming cut 4 bases from V and 7 bases from J; bases unmatched to any gene: 11. CDR3 size: 15 residues. The CDR3 DNA follows: TGTGCCAGCAGCTTGCCCCTGACAGGGGGTGTTGAAGCTTTCTTT. Translating gives CASSLPLTGGVEAFF.

The CDR3 bases are TGTGCCAGCAGGCCGGGACTAGCCTACGAGCAGTACTTC. Translation gives CASRPGLAYEQYF. The rearrangement joins TRBV6-6 to TRBJ2-7; 8 bases are shared with TRBD2. The CDR3 contains 13 residues. Germline CDR1 is MNHNY and CDR2 is SVGAGI (reference sequence). V was clipped by 6 bases and J by 2 bases; unmatched bases: 3.

The rearrangement uses TRBV30 and TRBJ2-1; TRBD2 matches 13 bases. The CDR3 contains 17 residues. Per germline, CDR1 GTSNPN and CDR2 SVGIG (reference sequence). After removal of 2 bases from V and 7 bases from J, the junction contained 11 bases not matched to a gene. Here the CDR3 reads CAWSPGLAGELGNEQFF. The CDR3 DNA follows: TGTGCCTGGAGTCCCGGACTAGCGGGAGAGTTGGGAAATGAGCAGTTCTTC.

The gene calls are TRBV19 and TRBJ1-4; 10 nucleotides line up with TRBD1. V dropped 5 bases and J dropped 5; count of bases not matched to a gene: 5. This CDR3 spans 15 amino acids. Germline CDR1 and CDR2: LNHDA and SQIVND (reference sequence). The CDR3 region has the DNA TGTGCCAGTAGTCCCGGACAGGGGGGGAATGAAAAACTGTTTTTT. Its protein product is CASSPGQGGNEKLFF.

V and J are TRBV7-9 and TRBJ1-2; no firm D call. Germline loops: CDR1 SEHNR, CDR2 FQNEAQ (reference sequence). Trimming removed 5 bases at V and 10 bases at J, with 17 bases between. This CDR3 is built from 13 residues. The CDR3 sequence: CASSPADVEDYTF. In DNA form, the CDR3 reads TGTGCCAGCAGCCCCGCGGACGTCGAGGACTACACCTTC.

This chain joins TRBV13 and TRBJ2-7, with 13 bases that match TRBD2. Trimming took 4 bases from V and 4 from J; bases not matched to a gene: 4. Germline CDR1 PRHDT, CDR2 FYEKMQ (reference sequence). The CDR3 has 15 residues. CDR3 DNA: TGTGCCAGCAGCTCGGGGACTAGCGGGACATACGAGCAGTACTTC. Amino acids: CASSSGTSGTYEQYF.

V gene TRBV5-1 combines with J gene TRBJ2-7; D is possibly TRBD2 (6 bases). V lost 3 bases and J lost 0, with 13 bases in between. In germline, CDR1 is SGHRS, CDR2 YFSETQ. The CDR3 is 15 amino acids. The CDR3 sequence is CASSSWTTTSYEQYF. The CDR3 bases are TGCGCCAGCAGCTCCTGGACTACAACCTCCTACGAGCAGTACTTC.

The chain combines TRBV7-3 with TRBJ2-3; 12 positions match TRBD2. The V and J ends lost 4 bases and 5 bases, in that order; junction bases with no gene match: 7. Looked up from germline, CDR1 is SGHTA and CDR2 is FQGTGA. The length of the CDR3 is 16 residues. CDR3 sequence: CASSSKAGLAGDTQYF. The CDR3 coding sequence is TGTGCCAGCAGCTCCAAAGCGGGACTAGCGGGAGATACGCAGTATTTT.

This clonotype has only one observation. The CDR3 DNA reads as TGTGCCAGCAGTTTAACCGGGGCACCCTACGAGCAGTACTTC. Translated: CASSLTGAPYEQYF. This chain uses TRBV27 with TRBJ2-7; D could derive from TRBD1 or TRBD2 (5 bases each). Trimming left V 2 bases short and J 2 bases short, with 10 bases between. CDR1 and CDR2 (germline): MNHEY, SMNVEV (reference sequence). The CDR3 length is 14 residues.

The rearrangement uses TRBV13 and TRBJ2-1, with 9 positions matching TRBD1. There are 15 residues in the CDR3. Germline CDR1 and CDR2: PRHDT and FYEKMQ (reference sequence). Losses at the gene ends were 2 bases for V and 4 bases for J; bases not matched to a gene: 3. CDR3 nucleotide sequence: TGTGCCAGCAGCTTAACGGGACAGGGTTACAATGAGCAGTTCTTC. Amino acids: CASSLTGQGYNEQFF.

This clonotype has just one count. The J gene is TRBJ2-7, the V gene TRBV9; tentatively, D is TRBD2 (5 bases). The CDR3 spans 14 residues. In germline, CDR1 is SGDLS, CDR2 YYNGEE. V lost 0 bases, J lost 2 bases, and 9 bases lay in between. CDR3 region: CASSVGGKAYEQYF. The CDR3, as DNA: TGTGCCAGCAGCGTAGGAGGGAAAGCCTACGAGCAGTACTTC.

V usage is TRBV5-6 and J usage is TRBJ2-5, with 7 bases that match TRBD1. CDR3 length: 15 amino acids. V shed 4 bases and J 1 base; nucleotides not matched to a gene: 7. The germline gives CDR1 SGHDT, CDR2 YYEEEE. The CDR3 bases are TGTGCCAGCAGCCAGAATGGACAGGCCCAAGAGACCCAGTACTTC. Translation: CASSQNGQAQETQYF.

This clonotype was seen once. The chain links TRBV13 to TRBJ2-3; D possibly corresponds to TRBD2 (6 bases). Looked up from germline, CDR1 is PRHDT and CDR2 is FYEKMQ (reference sequence). Trimming left V 2 bases short and J 6 bases short, with 15 bases between. This CDR3 has 15 amino acids. The CDR3 DNA reads TGTGCCAGCAGCTTAACCGGGACTCCCTCCGATACGCAGTATTTT. It yields the protein CASSLTGTPSDTQYF. The whole variable domain, filled in from reference TRBV13 and TRBJ2-3, reads AAGVIQSPRHLIKEKRETATLKCYPIPRHDTVYWYQQGPGQDPQFLISFYEKMQSDKGSIPDRFSAQQFSDYHSELNMSSLELGDSALYFCASSLTGTPSDTQYFGPGTRLTVL.

V is TRBV7-8 and J is TRBJ1-5, with TRBD1 matching over 7 bases. The V gene's germline CDR1 is SGHVS and CDR2 FQNEAQ. The CDR3 spans 15 residues. The J segment lost 4 bases and the V segment lost 1 base, leaving 4 bases of the junction unmatched. CDR3 sequence reads: CASSLEGTVNQPQHF. CDR3 nucleotide sequence: TGTGCCAGCAGCTTAGAGGGGACAGTTAATCAGCCCCAGCATTTT.

V usage is TRBV6-2 or TRBV6-3 and J usage is TRBJ2-1, with 14 bases identical to TRBD2. Germline V lookup: CDR1 MNHEY, CDR2 SVGEGT. V was clipped by 3 bases and J by 9 bases; unmatched bases: 4. The CDR3 sequence is 15 residues long. The CDR3 loop is CASSYGLAGGPEQFF. The CDR3 DNA sequence: TGTGCCAGCAGTTATGGACTAGCGGGGGGTCCTGAGCAGTTCTTC.

This clonotype has only a few counts. J is TRBJ2-5 and V is TRBV7-9; 11 bases fit TRBD1. There are 15 residues in the CDR3. From germline, CDR1 is SEHNR and CDR2 FQNEAQ (reference sequence). With 1 base clipped from V and 5 bases from J, the junction kept 3 bases outside the gene matches. The DNA for the CDR3 is TGTGCCAGCAGCTTAGGGACAGGGGGCGCGGAGACCCAGTACTTC. This gives the protein CASSLGTGGAETQYF.

The DNA of the CDR3 is TGTGCCAGCAGTTCCTTCCTGGACTACGAGCAGTACTTC. The encoded protein is CASSSFLDYEQYF. The chain is built from TRBV6-5 and TRBJ2-7; no clear D gene. V was clipped by 4 bases and J by 3 bases, with 10 bases between them. The CDR3 is 13 amino acids. The V gene's germline CDR1 is MNHEY and CDR2 SVGAGI.

V gene TRBV2 combines with J gene TRBJ2-4; D ambiguous. CDR3 length: 15 residues. CDR1 is SNHLY and CDR2 is FYNNEI in the germline V gene. With 1 base removed from V and 1 base from J, the gap between germline ends came to 8 bases. CDR3 sequence (DNA): TGTGCCAGCAGTGAAGTGGGGTGGGCCAAAAACATTCAGTACTTC. This codes for CASSEVGWAKNIQYF.

This clonotype is a singleton in its sample. The chain carries TRBV7-9 and TRBJ1-3; 7 bases match TRBD1. V shed 5 bases, J shed 0 bases, and the junction held 4 bases outside the gene matches. CDR1 and CDR2 from the germline V gene are SEHNR and FQNEAQ (reference sequence). This CDR3 contains 15 residues. The CDR3 here is CASSDDRDSGNTIYF. The DNA for the CDR3 is TGTGCCAGCAGCGACGACAGGGACTCTGGAAACACCATATATTTT.

Only a few counts were recorded for this clonotype. This chain joins TRBV3-1 and TRBJ2-7, with no clear D. CDR1 is LGHDT, CDR2 YNNKEL, per germline (reference sequence). The V end lost 3 bases, the J end lost 3 bases, and 15 bases lay between the germline ends. The length of the CDR3 is 15 residues. In nucleotides, the CDR3 is TGTGCCAGCAGCCATGCCTATCGTCCGAACTACGAGCAGTACTTC. Encoded protein: CASSHAYRPNYEQYF.

In nucleotides, the CDR3 is TGTGCCACCAGCACTGAAGTTAGCTCCTACAATGAGCAGTTCTTC. It is translated as CATSTEVSSYNEQFF. This chain uses TRBV15 with TRBJ2-1; the D is unclear. Germline V gives CDR1 LNHNV, CDR2 YYDKDF (reference sequence). Trimming took 4 bases from V and 0 from J, leaving 10 bases between them. The CDR3 spans 15 residues.

This clonotype was picked up one time. V usage is TRBV27 and J usage is TRBJ2-1; possibly TRBD1 for D (5 bases). The CDR3 has 13 amino acids. Germline lookup yields CDR1 MNHEY and CDR2 SMNVEV (reference sequence). V lost 3 bases, J lost 6 bases, and 9 bases lay in between. The CDR3, as DNA: TGTGCCAGCAGTTTTGGGGCGGTCAATGAGCAGTTCTTC. It yields the protein CASSFGAVNEQFF.

CDR3 residues: CASSVEGGGTTDTQYF. The CDR3 nucleotides are TGTGCCAGCAGCGTAGAAGGCGGGGGGACCACAGATACGCAGTATTTT. This chain joins TRBV9 and TRBJ2-3, with TRBD2 identical over 8 bases. Unmatched junction bases numbered 5, after V lost 0 bases and J lost 2 bases. Germline values: CDR1 SGDLS, CDR2 YYNGEE. The CDR3 has 16 amino acids. Based on the CDR3 plus reference TRBV9 and TRBJ2-3, the full variable domain is DSGVTQTPKHLITATGQRVTLRCSPRSGDLSVYWYQQSLDQGLQFLIQYYNGEERAKGNILERFSAQQFPDLHSELNLSSLELGDSALYFCASSVEGGGTTDTQYFGPGTRLTVL.

The V call is TRBV4-3, the J call TRBJ1-3; the D is unclear. In germline, CDR1 is LGHNA, CDR2 YSLEER. The length of the CDR3 is 15 residues. V was pared by 0 bases and J by 2 bases, with 8 bases between. The CDR3 loop is CASSQDRYPGNTIYF. Here the CDR3 DNA reads TGCGCCAGCAGCCAAGACAGGTATCCTGGAAACACCATATATTTT.